A single TCR beta chain is shown here with its context. These data belong to a study of Ad26.COV2.S vaccination and SARS-CoV-2 variants. Treatment defined: around 19 received Ad26.COV2.S at low or high dose, single or two shots; five or six received placebo; per-sample allocation not given. Samples analyzed were those drawn on day 63 after the first vaccine or placebo injection. The sample came from a Boston adult aged 18-55 years. Sequenced by immunoSEQ multiplex PCR; TCRdb stores in-frame clones only, minus some. The sample comprises some 410,000 clones, 80% to 95% of which are singletons, and approximately 1.7% rests with the top ten. Germline V gene sequence: CDR1 ENHRY, CDR2 SYGVKD. Trimming at V came to 6 bases and at J to 5 bases, leaving 5 bases not matched to a gene. The CDR3 contains 13 residues.

This chain joins TRBV10-3 and TRBJ2-3; 7 bases are shared with TRBD2. The source of this sequence is a person between 18 and 59 years old who received the Ad26.COV2.S COVID-19 vaccine or a placebo. The material was peripheral blood, obtained in a trial of Ad26.COV2.S vaccine versus placebo. The DNA of the CDR3 is TGTGCCATCAGGAGCGGGGCGGTAGATACGCAGTATTTT. Its translation is CAIRSGAVDTQYF.